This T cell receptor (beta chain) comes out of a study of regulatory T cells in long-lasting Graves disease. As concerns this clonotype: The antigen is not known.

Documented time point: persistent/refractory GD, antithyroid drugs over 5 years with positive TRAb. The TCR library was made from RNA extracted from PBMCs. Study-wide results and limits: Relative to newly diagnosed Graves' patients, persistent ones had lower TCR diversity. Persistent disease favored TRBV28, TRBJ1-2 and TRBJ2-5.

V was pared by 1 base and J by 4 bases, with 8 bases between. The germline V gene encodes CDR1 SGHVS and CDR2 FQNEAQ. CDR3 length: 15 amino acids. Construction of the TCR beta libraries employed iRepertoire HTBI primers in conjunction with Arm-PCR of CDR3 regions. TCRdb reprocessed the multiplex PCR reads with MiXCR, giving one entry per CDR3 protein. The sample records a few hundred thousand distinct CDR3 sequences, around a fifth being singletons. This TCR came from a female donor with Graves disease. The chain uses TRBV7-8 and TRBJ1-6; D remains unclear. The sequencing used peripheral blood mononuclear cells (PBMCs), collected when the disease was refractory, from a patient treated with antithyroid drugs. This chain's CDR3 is CASSLESTYNSPLHF. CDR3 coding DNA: TGTGCCAGCAGCTTAGAAAGCACGTATAATTCACCCCTCCACTTT.